This T cell receptor (beta chain) was captured by sequencing in a study of blood T cells in healthy people across ages. Study-wide points: Expanded clonotype shifts may have been confounded, as the donors had an unknown CMV status. There were more naive CD4+ cells and higher diversity in long-lived donors than in aged donors. Older age coincided with a roughly linear decline in TCR beta diversity per million T cells. Researchers said unsorted PBMCs prevented a conclusive naive versus antigen-experienced comparison.

Sample-barcoded 5' priming and a J-beta primer mix drove a second PCR of 7 to 11 cycles. TCRdb fed the 5' RACE reads into MiXCR, producing one record per CDR3 protein. The sample includes under 2 million distinct CDR3 sequences, almost 35% seen only once; the top ten take 11%. CDR3 length equals 13 residues. Germline CDR1 and CDR2: SQVTM and ANQGSEA. This clonotype was seen a handful of times. Its antigen remains unidentified. At one end, the junction sequence differs from germline, possibly due to a read error. Sequences were obtained from blood. V is TRBV29-1 and J is TRBJ1-4, with TRBD1 as a possible D gene (6 bases). The clonotype was recovered from a woman in her 30s in good health. CDR3 nucleotides: TGCAACGTTGAGGGGGATCCTAATGAAAAACTGTTTTTT. It yields the protein CNVEGDPNEKLFF.